This T cell receptor (beta chain) was found in a study of blood T cell repertoires in COVID-19. TCRdb's table, derived via immunoSEQ multiplex PCR, lists solely in-frame clones and lacks some. The data show around 180,000 clones, approximately 92% seen once. Germline V gene sequence: CDR1 SGHNT, CDR2 YYREEE (reference sequence). The CDR3 has 13 residues. Trimming stripped 0 bases from V and 11 bases from J, with 12 bases between. The source of this sequence is a woman aged 40 to 50 with acute COVID-19. Sequenced: PBMCs or T cells enriched from blood (not recorded which). The V and J genes are TRBV5-4 and TRBJ1-5, with TRBD1 as a possible D gene (5 bases). Here the CDR3 DNA reads TGTGCCAGCAGCTTGGGGCCTTCAGGGTCCCAGCATTTT. It encodes CASSLGPSGSQHF.